This T cell receptor beta chain was obtained from a study of T-cell reconstitution after alpha-beta-depleted transplantation in children. This clonotype turned up a few times. The library targeted TCRbeta and was prepared with unique molecular identifiers. TCRdb re-derived calls from the PCR reads in MiXCR, one entry per CDR3 protein. This sample has almost 500,000 distinct CDR3 sequences, with around 13% found just once. The sequence derives from a human donor who donated a stem cell graft to a child with combined immunodeficiency. This sample comprised PBMCs from the stem cell graft donor, obtained from the stem cell graft.

CDR3 sequence (DNA): TGCGCCAGCAGCCCGACTAGCGGGAATACCTACGAGCAGTACTTC. It codes for CASSPTSGNTYEQYF. The genes are TRBV5-1 and TRBJ2-7; TRBD2 aligns across 11 bases. With 4 bases clipped from V and 2 bases from J, the junction kept 5 bases outside the gene matches. The germline V gene has CDR1 SGHRS and CDR2 YFSETQ. The length of the CDR3 is 15 residues.